This T cell receptor beta chain stems from a study of CD8 T cells in Susac syndrome. About the study: The Susac syndrome patients were therapy-naive, on corticosteroids, or on intravenous immunoglobulin alone at blood draw.

Reverse transcription of roughly 0.45 to 1 ug RNA was performed with random hexamers. The authors amplified TCR beta CDR3 across 54 Vbeta and 13 Jbeta using immunoSEQ multiplex PCR. TCRdb passed the immunoSEQ multiplex PCR reads through MiXCR, listing each CDR3 protein once. The sample includes approximately 180,000 distinct CDR3 sequences, more than 85% of them seen just once. The V gene end was trimmed by 5 bases and the J gene end by 3 bases; junction bases not matched to a gene: 8. This CDR3 has 15 residues. Looked up from germline, CDR1 is LNHDA and CDR2 is SQIVND (reference sequence). Sequencing of TCR beta was carried out in blood CD8+ and CD4+ T cells. Notes on the study in general: The authors acknowledged that the study's TCR sequencing and HLA analysis involved relatively few individuals.

About this clonotype itself: The antigen is undetermined.

The chain couples TRBV19 to TRBJ1-2; 8 nucleotides align to TRBD1. Sequencing was carried out using CD4+ T cells from PBMCs. This receptor was obtained from a human donor with Susac syndrome. For the CDR3, the DNA is TGTGCCAGTAGTGCAGAGCGACAGGGGTACTATGGCTACACCTTC. This gives the protein CASSAERQGYYGYTF.